The rows below give T cell receptor beta chains drawn from one sample of a study of cytomegalovirus exposure and HLA in healthy donors. Method: immunoSEQ multiplex PCR; TCRdb's copy keeps in-frame clones and lacks some. The sample contains about 130,000 clones, over 75% of which appear only once. The source material was PBMCs. Every receptor here comes from a man aged 50-60 years in good health and CMV-seronegative. The CDR3 runs from the conserved cysteine through the conserved F or W. The D gene is left open where the match is weak. Size is stated for part of the rows, as once, few or many counts, or as a class when the clone is expanded.

J gene: TRBJ1-1; clone size: NA; V gene: TRBV7-2; D gene: NA; CDR3 protein: CASSPGSYHTEAFF; CDR3 DNA: TGTGCCAGCAGCCCAGGATCCTACCACACTGAAGCTTTCTTT
J gene: TRBJ2-1; clone size: NA; V gene: TRBV10-1; D gene: NA; CDR3 protein: CASSLKRDTTYNEQFF; CDR3 DNA: TGCGCCAGCAGTTTAAAACGGGACACTACTTACAATGAGCAGTTCTTC
J gene: TRBJ2-5; clone size: NA; V gene: TRBV18; D gene: TRBD2; CDR3 protein: CASSPGRVETQYF; CDR3 DNA: TGTGCCAGCTCACCCGGGAGGGTGGAGACCCAGTACTTC
J gene: TRBJ2-5; clone size: NA; V gene: TRBV5-1; D gene: NA; CDR3 protein: CASSSQTGQETQYF; CDR3 DNA: TGCGCCAGCAGCTCTCAGACAGGCCAAGAGACCCAGTACTTC
J gene: TRBJ1-6; clone size: NA; V gene: TRBV9; D gene: NA; CDR3 protein: CASSSDRAPLHF; CDR3 DNA: TGTGCCAGCAGCTCCGACAGAGCACCCCTCCACTTT
J gene: TRBJ2-7; clone size: NA; V gene: TRBV30; D gene: TRBD2; CDR3 protein: CAWSSEKLSGRGAF; CDR3 DNA: TGTGCCTGGAGTAGTGAGAAACTAAGCGGGAGGGGGGCCTTC
J gene: TRBJ2-1; clone size: once; V gene: TRBV13; D gene: TRBD2; CDR3 protein: CASSHSGSWDEQFF; CDR3 DNA: TGTGCCAGCAGCCATAGCGGGAGCTGGGATGAGCAGTTCTTC
J gene: TRBJ2-5; clone size: NA; V gene: TRBV6-6; D gene: TRBD1; CDR3 protein: CASSYGAGGVHRTQYF; CDR3 DNA: TGTGCCAGCAGTTACGGAGCAGGGGGCGTTCATAGGACCCAGTACTTC
J gene: TRBJ2-3; clone size: NA; V gene: TRBV30; D gene: TRBD1; CDR3 protein: CAWSQTGVSTDTQYF; CDR3 DNA: TGTGCCTGGAGTCAGACAGGGGTTAGCACAGATACGCAGTATTTT
J gene: TRBJ2-1; clone size: few; V gene: TRBV7-2; D gene: NA; CDR3 protein: CASSPWTGNNEQFF; CDR3 DNA: TGTGCCAGCAGCCCTTGGACCGGGAACAATGAGCAGTTCTTC
J gene: TRBJ2-1; clone size: NA; V gene: TRBV15; D gene: NA; CDR3 protein: CATSRGQNNEQFF; CDR3 DNA: TGTGCCACCAGCAGAGGTCAAAACAATGAGCAGTTCTTC
J gene: TRBJ1-2; clone size: NA; V gene: TRBV10-3; D gene: NA; CDR3 protein: CAIRGADSTVQGGYTF; CDR3 DNA: TGTGCCATCAGGGGCGCGGACAGTACAGTTCAAGGTGGCTACACCTTC
J gene: TRBJ2-3; clone size: NA; V gene: TRBV29-1; D gene: NA; CDR3 protein: CSVALGTDTQYF; CDR3 DNA: TGCAGCGTGGCCTTGGGCACAGATACGCAGTATTTT
J gene: TRBJ1-1; clone size: NA; V gene: TRBV2; D gene: NA; CDR3 protein: CASGREQGTEAFF; CDR3 DNA: TGTGCCAGCGGCCGGGAGCAGGGCACTGAAGCTTTCTTT
J gene: TRBJ1-5; clone size: NA; V gene: TRBV7-2; D gene: TRBD1; CDR3 protein: CASSRDSGGAGQPQHF; CDR3 DNA: TGTGCCAGCAGCCGAGATTCAGGGGGCGCGGGGCAGCCCCAGCATTTT
J gene: TRBJ2-2; clone size: NA; V gene: TRBV27; D gene: TRBD1; CDR3 protein: CASSFLGTGDGELFF; CDR3 DNA: TGTGCCAGCAGTTTCCTAGGGACAGGGGACGGGGAGCTGTTTTTT
J gene: TRBJ2-1; clone size: once; V gene: TRBV27; D gene: TRBD1; CDR3 protein: CASSLSPDRGYNEQFF; CDR3 DNA: TGTGCCAGCAGTTTATCCCCGGACAGGGGTTACAATGAGCAGTTCTTC
J gene: TRBJ2-1; clone size: NA; V gene: TRBV2; D gene: NA; CDR3 protein: CASSGPLNEQFF; CDR3 DNA: TGTGCCAGCAGTGGGCCCTTAAATGAGCAGTTCTTC
J gene: TRBJ1-2; clone size: NA; V gene: TRBV28; D gene: TRBD1; CDR3 protein: CATGTGTPAVGYTF; CDR3 DNA: TGTGCCACCGGGACAGGAACACCGGCGGTGGGCTACACCTTC
J gene: TRBJ2-1; clone size: few; V gene: TRBV9; D gene: NA; CDR3 protein: CASSVFETSSYNEQFF; CDR3 DNA: TGTGCCAGCAGCGTATTCGAGACATCCTCCTACAATGAGCAGTTCTTC
J gene: TRBJ2-7; clone size: NA; V gene: TRBV7-9; D gene: TRBD2; CDR3 protein: CASSSGTSGIYEQYF; CDR3 DNA: TGTGCCAGCAGCTCCGGGACTAGCGGGATCTACGAGCAGTACTTC
J gene: TRBJ2-7; clone size: NA; V gene: TRBV5-4; D gene: TRBD2; CDR3 protein: CASSDRASGTYEQYF; CDR3 DNA: TGTGCCAGCAGCGATAGGGCTAGCGGGACCTACGAGCAGTACTTC
J gene: TRBJ1-1; clone size: NA; V gene: TRBV27; D gene: NA; CDR3 protein: CASSLSSNLNTEAFF; CDR3 DNA: TGTGCCAGCAGTTTATCGTCTAATTTGAACACTGAAGCTTTCTTT
J gene: TRBJ2-6; clone size: NA; V gene: TRBV10-3; D gene: NA; CDR3 protein: CAISAGEGANVLTF; CDR3 DNA: TGTGCCATCAGTGCAGGGGAGGGGGCCAACGTCCTGACTTTC
J gene: TRBJ2-3; clone size: NA; V gene: TRBV7-9; D gene: TRBD2; CDR3 protein: CASSPGLAGGTDTQYF; CDR3 DNA: TGTGCCAGCAGCCCTGGACTAGCGGGAGGCACAGATACGCAGTATTTT
J gene: TRBJ2-5; clone size: NA; V gene: TRBV4-2; D gene: NA; CDR3 protein: CASSSLAEKETQYF; CDR3 DNA: TGTGCCAGCAGCTCTTTAGCGGAAAAAGAGACCCAGTACTTC
J gene: TRBJ2-5; clone size: NA; V gene: TRBV7-2; D gene: TRBD1; CDR3 protein: CASSLGFRTGGETQYF; CDR3 DNA: TGTGCCAGCAGCTTAGGTTTCCGGACAGGGGGCGAGACCCAGTACTTC
J gene: TRBJ2-7; clone size: NA; V gene: TRBV6-5; D gene: NA; CDR3 protein: CASSETQGHEQYF; CDR3 DNA: TGTGCCAGCAGTGAAACCCAGGGCCACGAGCAGTACTTC
J gene: TRBJ1-2; clone size: NA; V gene: TRBV15; D gene: TRBD1; CDR3 protein: CATSRGGQGGYGYTF; CDR3 DNA: TGTGCCACCAGCAGAGGGGGACAGGGTGGATATGGCTACACCTTC
J gene: TRBJ1-3; clone size: NA; V gene: TRBV6-5; D gene: NA; CDR3 protein: CASSRDRNSGNTIYF; CDR3 DNA: TGTGCCAGCAGTCGTGACAGGAACTCTGGAAACACCATATATTTT
J gene: TRBJ1-4; clone size: NA; V gene: TRBV28; D gene: TRBD1; CDR3 protein: CASSSYRGLGEKLFF; CDR3 DNA: TGTGCCAGCAGTTCCTACAGGGGGTTAGGTGAAAAACTGTTTTTT
J gene: TRBJ2-7; clone size: NA; V gene: TRBV7-2; D gene: NA; CDR3 protein: CASSPNRVQGEQYF; CDR3 DNA: TGTGCCAGCAGCCCGAATCGGGTCCAGGGAGAGCAGTACTTC
J gene: TRBJ2-2; clone size: NA; V gene: TRBV27; D gene: NA; CDR3 protein: CASSFRRAGELFF; CDR3 DNA: TGTGCCAGCAGTTTCCGGAGGGCCGGGGAGCTGTTTTTT
J gene: TRBJ1-2; clone size: NA; V gene: TRBV7-9; D gene: TRBD1; CDR3 protein: CASTPQTGNYGYTF; CDR3 DNA: TGTGCCAGCACCCCCCAGACAGGGAACTATGGCTACACCTTC
J gene: TRBJ2-7; clone size: NA; V gene: TRBV5-1; D gene: NA; CDR3 protein: CASSLGGGNLYEQYF; CDR3 DNA: TGCGCCAGCAGCTTGGGAGGGGGTAACCTCTACGAGCAGTACTTC
J gene: TRBJ1-2; clone size: few; V gene: TRBV29-1; D gene: NA; CDR3 protein: CSVGNRTYGPPLSAYGYTF; CDR3 DNA: TGCAGCGTTGGGAACAGGACCTATGGCCCGCCCCTATCGGCCTATGGCTACACCTTC
J gene: TRBJ2-7; clone size: NA; V gene: TRBV15; D gene: NA; CDR3 protein: CATSRDNSGVRGAYEQYF; CDR3 DNA: TGTGCCACCAGCAGAGATAATTCTGGGGTCAGGGGTGCCTACGAGCAGTACTTC
J gene: TRBJ1-5; clone size: NA; V gene: TRBV6-5; D gene: NA; CDR3 protein: CASSLDRRNQPQHF; CDR3 DNA: TGTGCCAGCAGCCTGGACAGACGCAATCAGCCCCAGCATTTT
J gene: TRBJ2-5; clone size: few; V gene: TRBV12-5; D gene: TRBD1; CDR3 protein: CASGLVGGFEQGVPQETQYF; CDR3 DNA: TGTGCTAGTGGTTTGGTAGGCGGATTCGAACAGGGGGTTCCACAAGAGACCCAGTACTTC
J gene: TRBJ2-7; clone size: NA; V gene: TRBV6-6; D gene: NA; CDR3 protein: CASSFGGGAPNYEQYF; CDR3 DNA: TGTGCCAGCAGTTTTGGAGGCGGAGCCCCTAACTACGAGCAGTACTTC